This T cell receptor beta chain was identified in a study of blood T cell repertoires in COVID-19. Looking at the study overall: The study drew acute and convalescent COVID-19 samples from the United States, Italy and Spain. The cDNA or gDNA used as material had been derived from T cells, B-cell-depleted T cells, or PBMCs.

Clones were read by immunoSEQ multiplex PCR, and TCRdb kept only the in-frame ones, dropping some. The sample holds 98,000 or so clones, roughly 84% seen once. V lost 1 base to trimming and J lost 2 bases, with 11 bases between them. The germline gives CDR1 SGDLS, CDR2 YYNGEE. The CDR3 consists of 15 residues. The clonotype originates from a man aged 55-75 years with acute or convalescent COVID-19. Sequencing was carried out using peripheral blood. This sequence joins TRBV9 and TRBJ2-3, with D possibly TRBD1 on 6 matching bases. The DNA of the CDR3 is TGTGCCAGCAGCGTAAGTACAGGGAACACAGATACGCAGTATTTT. As protein: CASSVSTGNTDTQYF.